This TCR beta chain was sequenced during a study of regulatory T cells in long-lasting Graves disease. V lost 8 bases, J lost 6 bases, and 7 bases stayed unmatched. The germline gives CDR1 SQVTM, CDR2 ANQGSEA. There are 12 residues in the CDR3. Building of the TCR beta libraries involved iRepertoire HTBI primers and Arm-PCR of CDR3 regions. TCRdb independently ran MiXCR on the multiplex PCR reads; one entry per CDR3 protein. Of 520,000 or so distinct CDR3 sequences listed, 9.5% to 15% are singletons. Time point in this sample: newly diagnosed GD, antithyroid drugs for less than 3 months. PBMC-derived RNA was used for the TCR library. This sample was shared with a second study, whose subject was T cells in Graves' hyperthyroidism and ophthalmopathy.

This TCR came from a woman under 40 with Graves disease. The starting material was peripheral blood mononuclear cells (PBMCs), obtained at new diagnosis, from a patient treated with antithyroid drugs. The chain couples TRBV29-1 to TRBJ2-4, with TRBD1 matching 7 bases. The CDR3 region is CSSRDSRNIQYF. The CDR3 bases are TGCAGCTCACGGGACAGCAGAAACATTCAGTACTTC.